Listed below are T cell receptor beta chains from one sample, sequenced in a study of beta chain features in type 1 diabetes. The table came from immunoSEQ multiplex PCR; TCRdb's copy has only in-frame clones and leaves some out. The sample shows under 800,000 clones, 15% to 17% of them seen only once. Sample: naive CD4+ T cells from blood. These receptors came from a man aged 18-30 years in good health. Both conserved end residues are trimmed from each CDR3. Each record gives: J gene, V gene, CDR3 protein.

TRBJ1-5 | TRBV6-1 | ASSERDRGRDQPQH
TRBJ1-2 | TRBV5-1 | ASSLGTGNAYGYT
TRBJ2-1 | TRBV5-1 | ASSLSVNSNNEQF
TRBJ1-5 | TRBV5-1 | ASSLRGDSNQPQH
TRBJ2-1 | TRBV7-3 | ASSLTTYHEQF
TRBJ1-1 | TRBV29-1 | SVVPQPGGGAF
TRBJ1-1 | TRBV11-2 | ASSFFSEAF
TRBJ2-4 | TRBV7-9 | ASSLRGQGALAKNIQY
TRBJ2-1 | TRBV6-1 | ASTPGLAVYNEQF
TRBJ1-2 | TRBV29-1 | SVGVKANYGYT
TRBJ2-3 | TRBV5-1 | ASSRVQGSADTQY
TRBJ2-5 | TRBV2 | ASSGRTVWETQY
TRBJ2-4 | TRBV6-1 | ASRDRGPAKNIQY
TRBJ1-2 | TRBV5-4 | ASRKGLLPRT
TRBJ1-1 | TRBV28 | ASSFQTGVRTEAF
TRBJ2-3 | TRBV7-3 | ASSPGARTDTQY
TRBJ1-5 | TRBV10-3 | AISDTGGREGTQPQH
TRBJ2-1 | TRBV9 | ASSVVVGTGEQF
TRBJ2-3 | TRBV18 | ASSPFVNTDTQY
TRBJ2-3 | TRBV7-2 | ASSLAFSGGASTDTQY
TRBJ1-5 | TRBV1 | TSSQERGPQPQH
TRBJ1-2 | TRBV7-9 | ASSRGTDTNYGYT
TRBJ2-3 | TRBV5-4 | ASSLPGGRDTQY
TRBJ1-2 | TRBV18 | ASSPTRAVPYT